This T cell receptor (beta chain) was found in a study of blood T cell repertoires in COVID-19. Whole-study context: Whether acute or convalescent, the COVID-19 samples came from the United States, Italy and Spain.

The count of this clone is one. Other DNA sequences in this specimen translate into the identical CDR3. Source study methods: The authors estimated nucleated cell counts from reference gene primer amplification. Clones were sequenced by immunoSEQ multiplex PCR, and TCRdb holds only the in-frame ones, with some missing. D and trimming were read from the DNA, whereas the V and J calls and clone size are those reported in that table. This sample has 200,000 to 250,000 clones; roughly 86% occur once, and the top ten carry 5.5% to 6.5%. Deletions cut 4 bases from V and 1 base from J, with 10 bases between. Per the germline V gene, CDR1 is MGHRA and CDR2 is YSYEKL. The CDR3 is 14 amino acids.

V and J are TRBV4-1 and TRBJ2-5; tentatively, D is TRBD2 (6 bases). Sequenced input: peripheral blood. This TCR derives from a woman at least 80 years old with COVID-19, enrolled during active disease. Here the CDR3 reads CASSLPGGQETQYF. The DNA for the CDR3 is TGCGCCAGCAGCCTACCCGGGGGCCAAGAGACCCAGTACTTC.